Sequencing of this T cell receptor beta chain was carried out in a study of early stage breast cancer tumors. Method: immunoSEQ multiplex PCR; TCRdb's copy keeps in-frame clones and lacks some. The data show more than 8,500 clones, 66% seen once. The source of this sequence is a person in their fifties with breast cancer. Source material: breast tumor tissue.

The CDR3 region is CARSLGGEAFF. CDR3 bases: TGTGCCAGAAGCTTGGGCGGGGAAGCTTTCTTT. This rearrangement joins TRBV5-3 to TRBJ1-1; D is unresolved. TRBV5-3 is annotated as an ORF whose role is uncertain. V dropped 0 bases and J dropped 8 bases, with 5 bases sitting between them. The CDR3 loop spans 11 amino acids.